This TCR beta chain appears in the sequencing data of a study of CD8+ T cells in alopecia areata. Extraction and reverse transcription of RNA yielded cDNA as the sequencing template. The repertoire was sequenced with immunoSEQ multiplex PCR; TCRdb's copy has only in-frame clones and lacks some. The sample holds around 150,000 clones, around three fifths seen once. Germline V CDR1 and CDR2: SGHTA, FQGNSA. V gave up 4 bases and J gave up 5 bases, with 15 bases separating them. This CDR3 is 16 amino acids long. Treatment specified: oral pan-JAK inhibitor, 5-10 mg twice daily. The chain carries TRBV7-2 and TRBJ1-6, with a weak D call TRBD1 (6 bases). Sequenced material: CD4+ T cells sorted from blood, taken at week 24, from a patient treated with tofacitinib. The source is a human donor with alopecia areata. Here the CDR3 reads CASSSAPGQNNSPLHF. The CDR3 nucleotides read TGTGCCAGCAGCTCCGCACCTGGACAGAATAATTCACCCCTCCACTTT.